A selection of T cell receptor beta chains follows, all from one sample in a study of cytomegalovirus exposure and HLA in healthy donors. The assay was immunoSEQ multiplex PCR, and TCRdb's table has in-frame clones only and misses some. The sample includes roughly 110,000 clones, around 80% seen only once; the top ten take less than 3%. The sequencing input was PBMCs. The receptors were gathered from a female donor in good health and CMV-seronegative. Each CDR3 is given with its conserved first and last residue. A D gene is named only where the DNA matches it firmly. The size of a clone is reported for some rows only, either as once, few or many, or as a class for expanded clones.

v_gene: TRBV6-5
abundance: .
j_gene: TRBJ1-1
d_gene: TRBD1
CDR3nt: TGTGCCAGCAGTCCGAAGGGGGACAGAGAAGAAGGAGCTTTCTTT
CDR3aa: CASSPKGDREEGAFF

v_gene: TRBV28
abundance: .
j_gene: TRBJ2-1
d_gene: .
CDR3nt: TGTGCCAGCAGTTTACCGGGAGATACCTACAATGAGCAGTTCTTC
CDR3aa: CASSLPGDTYNEQFF

v_gene: TRBV7-2
abundance: .
j_gene: TRBJ2-7
d_gene: .
CDR3nt: TGTGCCAGCAGCTATTACGGGGGAAGCTCCTACGAGCAGTACTTC
CDR3aa: CASSYYGGSSYEQYF

v_gene: TRBV2
abundance: .
j_gene: TRBJ2-2
d_gene: TRBD1
CDR3nt: TGTGCCAGAAGACAGGGGAAGAACACCGGGGAGCTGTTTTTT
CDR3aa: CARRQGKNTGELFF

v_gene: TRBV7-3
abundance: .
j_gene: TRBJ2-6
d_gene: TRBD2
CDR3nt: TGTGCCAGCAGCCCGCGACTAGCGGGGAGCTCTGGGGCCAACGTCCTGACTTTC
CDR3aa: CASSPRLAGSSGANVLTF

v_gene: TRBV18
abundance: .
j_gene: TRBJ1-5
d_gene: TRBD1
CDR3nt: TGTGCCAGCTCTCTCGACAGGGTCAATCAGCCCCAGCATTTT
CDR3aa: CASSLDRVNQPQHF

v_gene: TRBV7-8
abundance: .
j_gene: TRBJ2-5
d_gene: .
CDR3nt: TGTGCCAGCAGGGGAGGATCAGGGACCCAGTACTTC
CDR3aa: CASRGGSGTQYF

v_gene: TRBV19
abundance: once
j_gene: TRBJ1-6
d_gene: TRBD1
CDR3nt: TGTGCCAGTAGCAGAGGACAGGGTGGCTATAATTCACCCCTCCACTTT
CDR3aa: CASSRGQGGYNSPLHF

v_gene: TRBV19
abundance: .
j_gene: TRBJ2-1
d_gene: .
CDR3nt: TGTGCCAGTAGTATAGATCTAGAGCCGGGACTCGAGCAGTTCTTC
CDR3aa: CASSIDLEPGLEQFF

v_gene: TRBV19
abundance: few
j_gene: TRBJ1-4
d_gene: .
CDR3nt: TGTGCCAGTAGTAAGGGGGTCGGGAATGAAAAACTGTTTTTT
CDR3aa: CASSKGVGNEKLFF

v_gene: TRBV6-1
abundance: once
j_gene: TRBJ2-7
d_gene: .
CDR3nt: TGTGCCAGCAGTGACAGGGTTCGCGAGCAGTACTTC
CDR3aa: CASSDRVREQYF

v_gene: TRBV4-3
abundance: .
j_gene: TRBJ2-5
d_gene: TRBD2
CDR3nt: TGCGCCAGCAGCCCTCGGAGACTAGCGATCCAAGAGACCCAGTACTTC
CDR3aa: CASSPRRLAIQETQYF

v_gene: TRBV7-9
abundance: few
j_gene: TRBJ2-7
d_gene: .
CDR3nt: TGTGCCAGCACGTCATACAGATCTTCCTCCTACGAGCAGTACTTC
CDR3aa: CASTSYRSSSYEQYF

v_gene: TRBV5-4
abundance: few
j_gene: TRBJ1-2
d_gene: .
CDR3nt: TGTGCCAGCAGCTTGGATACCAGGGATGGCTACACCTTC
CDR3aa: CASSLDTRDGYTF

v_gene: TRBV19
abundance: .
j_gene: TRBJ1-5
d_gene: TRBD1
CDR3nt: TGTGCCAGTAGTGACAGGGTAATAAGCAATCAGCCCCAGCATTTT
CDR3aa: CASSDRVISNQPQHF

v_gene: TRBV29-1
abundance: .
j_gene: TRBJ1-2
d_gene: .
CDR3nt: TGCAGCGTTGAGACTCGTCTTGGCTACACCTTC
CDR3aa: CSVETRLGYTF

v_gene: TRBV28
abundance: .
j_gene: TRBJ2-7
d_gene: .
CDR3nt: TGTGCCAGCAGTTTACGTGACAGAGTCTACGAGCAGTACTTC
CDR3aa: CASSLRDRVYEQYF

v_gene: TRBV6-6
abundance: once
j_gene: TRBJ2-2
d_gene: .
CDR3nt: TGTGCCAGCAGCACCGGACAGAACACCGGGGAGCTGTTTTTT
CDR3aa: CASSTGQNTGELFF

v_gene: TRBV9
abundance: .
j_gene: TRBJ2-7
d_gene: TRBD1
CDR3nt: TGTGCCAGCAGCGTAGCTGCGGACAGGGCCTACGAGCAGTACTTC
CDR3aa: CASSVAADRAYEQYF

v_gene: TRBV9
abundance: .
j_gene: TRBJ2-7
d_gene: TRBD1
CDR3nt: TGTGCCAGCAGCCCACAGGGGAGCTTCTACGAGCAGTACTTC
CDR3aa: CASSPQGSFYEQYF

v_gene: TRBV7-9
abundance: .
j_gene: TRBJ2-5
d_gene: .
CDR3nt: TGTGCCAGCAGCTTAGTTGCAGGGGCAGGGGAGACCCAGTACTTC
CDR3aa: CASSLVAGAGETQYF

v_gene: TRBV6-5
abundance: .
j_gene: TRBJ2-2
d_gene: TRBD2
CDR3nt: TGTGCCAGCAGTGGACTAGCGGAGCACACCGGGGAGCTGTTTTTT
CDR3aa: CASSGLAEHTGELFF

v_gene: TRBV5-1
abundance: .
j_gene: TRBJ2-3
d_gene: .
CDR3nt: TGCGCCAGCAGCTTGGCCGGGGAAGATACGCAGTATTTT
CDR3aa: CASSLAGEDTQYF

v_gene: TRBV5-4
abundance: .
j_gene: TRBJ2-2
d_gene: TRBD2
CDR3nt: TGTGCCAGCAGCTCCCTAGCGGGGGGGCCCGGGGAGCTGTTTTTT
CDR3aa: CASSSLAGGPGELFF

v_gene: TRBV18
abundance: .
j_gene: TRBJ2-5
d_gene: .
CDR3nt: TGTGCCAGCTCACCCCTCCCTCAAGAGACCCAGTACTTC
CDR3aa: CASSPLPQETQYF

v_gene: TRBV6-5
abundance: .
j_gene: TRBJ2-7
d_gene: .
CDR3nt: TGTGCCAGCAGTCTACCGGGGGTCCCCTACGAGCAGTACTTC
CDR3aa: CASSLPGVPYEQYF